This T cell receptor (beta chain) was recovered during a study of cytotoxic CD8 clonotypes in ibrutinib-treated CLL (dated by TCRdb to 2020 to 2022). Regarding the research as a whole: The cohort had about ten relapsed/refractory and 15 treatment-naive patients; about 17 were IGHV unmutated. All remission and progressive disease samples were collected while patients were still receiving ibrutinib. On average, each sample had approximately 250,000 productive templates and tens of thousands of productive rearrangements. Cryopreserved peripheral blood mononuclear cells were collected at three points: before therapy, at response, and at either sustained remission or disease progression. Response samples were taken after a median of 12 months on treatment, ranging from 6 to 36 months. Responses were partial in around 25 patients and complete in 2; after median approximately 67 months follow-up, about 14 stayed in remission and about twelve progressed. Of the roughly 86 people in the trial, about 25 had longitudinal samples available.

Findings and caveats that apply to the study as a whole: Public clonotypes were rare and either shrank or stayed stable during treatment, and the rise in clonality at ibrutinib response reflected expansion of private clonotypes. Sampling times were not matched between sustained-remission and progressing patients, and lymph node repertoires were not studied. Baseline clonality exceeded that of age-matched healthy donors and correlated strongly with circulating CD8+ T-cell counts. An increase in clonality was observed at ibrutinib response, with clonality remaining stable during sustained remission and falling back toward baseline at progression.

Concerning this clone: This receptor's antigen is unknown. No much larger clone is present one base from it, and per-base qualities are unavailable.

According to the study, the label for this sample's time point signals: progressive disease on ibrutinib. About 2 micrograms of genomic DNA were extracted from cryopreserved PBMCs for TCR beta library preparation. Longitudinal blood samples from CLL patients receiving ibrutinib monotherapy were subjected to high-throughput TCR beta sequencing. The patients were enrolled in a single-center, open-label phase 2 trial of ibrutinib monotherapy. Reading from cysteine to phenylalanine, the CDR3 counts 15 amino acids. The DNA shown is the 45-base CDR3, in frame from base 1. The germline V gene gives CDR1 as LGHNA and CDR2 as YSLEER. At the junction V is shortened by 7 bases and J by 0 bases, with 14 bases in between. On a MiSeq, deep resolution sequencing aimed for a depth between 1 in 1 million and 1 in 200,000 T cells, with each clonotype covered 10x on average. The immunoSEQ hsTCRB Kit was used to generate TCR beta libraries. The authors' pipeline ran thus. ImmunoSEQ Data Assistant and ImmunoSEQ Analyzer were used for data analysis, and V, D and J genes were assigned according to IMGT definitions. Clonality, which ranges from 0 to 1, was calculated as one minus the normalized Shannon entropy of productive rearrangement frequencies. Only overrepresented clonotypes making up at least 0.05% of the repertoire of each patient were included in the public clonotype analysis. Repertoires from about a dozen age-matched healthy donors in immuneACCESS were used as clonality controls. TCRdb took this table from immuneACCESS and kept in-frame rearrangements with V and J called. Such tables lack part of the clones; where checked against another copy, unresolved V genes explain under half of the gap, and the rest is unexplained. The DNA gave D and trimming, while V, J and clone size come from that table. Present in this sample are under 50,000 clones, around 67% of which were seen just once. The top ten clonotypes cover less than 7.5% of the sample.

The receptor chain draws on TRBV4-3 and TRBJ2-3; the D match is possibly TRBD1 or TRBD2, with 6 bases aligned in each. Sequencing used PBMCs, obtained at disease progression, from a patient treated with ibrutinib. The TCR comes from a human donor with chronic lymphocytic leukemia. The sequenced DNA: TGCGCCAGCATGCGGGACACCACTAGCACAGATACGCAGTATTTT. Translated, it gives CASMRDTTSTDTQYF.